The clone carrying this TCR beta chain was seen a few times. The data derive from a study of T cells in Graves' hyperthyroidism and ophthalmopathy. The PBMCs were taken from approximately 9.7 ml of fresh peripheral blood. The CDR3 loop spans 15 amino acids. The V end lost 3 bases, the J end lost 2 bases, and 13 bases lay between the germline ends. Germline CDR1 reads MDHEN; CDR2 reads SYDVKM. RNA transcripts provided the source from which TCR beta CDR3 regions were amplified. TCR CDR3 regions were first amplified by RT-PCR with HTBI primers. From the multiplex PCR reads, TCRdb called clonotypes with MiXCR, one entry per CDR3 protein. The profile covers under 450,000 distinct CDR3 sequences, with 15% to 18% appearing a single time and 7.7% taken by the ten largest.

This sequence joins TRBV28 and TRBJ2-5; TRBD2 might be the D (6 bases). This clonotype was obtained from a young woman with Graves' hyperthyroidism. The sample taken for sequencing was blood. DNA for the CDR3: TGTGCCAGCAGTTTCGGGCGGGAAAAGCAAGAGACCCAGTACTTC. Encoded protein: CASSFGREKQETQYF.